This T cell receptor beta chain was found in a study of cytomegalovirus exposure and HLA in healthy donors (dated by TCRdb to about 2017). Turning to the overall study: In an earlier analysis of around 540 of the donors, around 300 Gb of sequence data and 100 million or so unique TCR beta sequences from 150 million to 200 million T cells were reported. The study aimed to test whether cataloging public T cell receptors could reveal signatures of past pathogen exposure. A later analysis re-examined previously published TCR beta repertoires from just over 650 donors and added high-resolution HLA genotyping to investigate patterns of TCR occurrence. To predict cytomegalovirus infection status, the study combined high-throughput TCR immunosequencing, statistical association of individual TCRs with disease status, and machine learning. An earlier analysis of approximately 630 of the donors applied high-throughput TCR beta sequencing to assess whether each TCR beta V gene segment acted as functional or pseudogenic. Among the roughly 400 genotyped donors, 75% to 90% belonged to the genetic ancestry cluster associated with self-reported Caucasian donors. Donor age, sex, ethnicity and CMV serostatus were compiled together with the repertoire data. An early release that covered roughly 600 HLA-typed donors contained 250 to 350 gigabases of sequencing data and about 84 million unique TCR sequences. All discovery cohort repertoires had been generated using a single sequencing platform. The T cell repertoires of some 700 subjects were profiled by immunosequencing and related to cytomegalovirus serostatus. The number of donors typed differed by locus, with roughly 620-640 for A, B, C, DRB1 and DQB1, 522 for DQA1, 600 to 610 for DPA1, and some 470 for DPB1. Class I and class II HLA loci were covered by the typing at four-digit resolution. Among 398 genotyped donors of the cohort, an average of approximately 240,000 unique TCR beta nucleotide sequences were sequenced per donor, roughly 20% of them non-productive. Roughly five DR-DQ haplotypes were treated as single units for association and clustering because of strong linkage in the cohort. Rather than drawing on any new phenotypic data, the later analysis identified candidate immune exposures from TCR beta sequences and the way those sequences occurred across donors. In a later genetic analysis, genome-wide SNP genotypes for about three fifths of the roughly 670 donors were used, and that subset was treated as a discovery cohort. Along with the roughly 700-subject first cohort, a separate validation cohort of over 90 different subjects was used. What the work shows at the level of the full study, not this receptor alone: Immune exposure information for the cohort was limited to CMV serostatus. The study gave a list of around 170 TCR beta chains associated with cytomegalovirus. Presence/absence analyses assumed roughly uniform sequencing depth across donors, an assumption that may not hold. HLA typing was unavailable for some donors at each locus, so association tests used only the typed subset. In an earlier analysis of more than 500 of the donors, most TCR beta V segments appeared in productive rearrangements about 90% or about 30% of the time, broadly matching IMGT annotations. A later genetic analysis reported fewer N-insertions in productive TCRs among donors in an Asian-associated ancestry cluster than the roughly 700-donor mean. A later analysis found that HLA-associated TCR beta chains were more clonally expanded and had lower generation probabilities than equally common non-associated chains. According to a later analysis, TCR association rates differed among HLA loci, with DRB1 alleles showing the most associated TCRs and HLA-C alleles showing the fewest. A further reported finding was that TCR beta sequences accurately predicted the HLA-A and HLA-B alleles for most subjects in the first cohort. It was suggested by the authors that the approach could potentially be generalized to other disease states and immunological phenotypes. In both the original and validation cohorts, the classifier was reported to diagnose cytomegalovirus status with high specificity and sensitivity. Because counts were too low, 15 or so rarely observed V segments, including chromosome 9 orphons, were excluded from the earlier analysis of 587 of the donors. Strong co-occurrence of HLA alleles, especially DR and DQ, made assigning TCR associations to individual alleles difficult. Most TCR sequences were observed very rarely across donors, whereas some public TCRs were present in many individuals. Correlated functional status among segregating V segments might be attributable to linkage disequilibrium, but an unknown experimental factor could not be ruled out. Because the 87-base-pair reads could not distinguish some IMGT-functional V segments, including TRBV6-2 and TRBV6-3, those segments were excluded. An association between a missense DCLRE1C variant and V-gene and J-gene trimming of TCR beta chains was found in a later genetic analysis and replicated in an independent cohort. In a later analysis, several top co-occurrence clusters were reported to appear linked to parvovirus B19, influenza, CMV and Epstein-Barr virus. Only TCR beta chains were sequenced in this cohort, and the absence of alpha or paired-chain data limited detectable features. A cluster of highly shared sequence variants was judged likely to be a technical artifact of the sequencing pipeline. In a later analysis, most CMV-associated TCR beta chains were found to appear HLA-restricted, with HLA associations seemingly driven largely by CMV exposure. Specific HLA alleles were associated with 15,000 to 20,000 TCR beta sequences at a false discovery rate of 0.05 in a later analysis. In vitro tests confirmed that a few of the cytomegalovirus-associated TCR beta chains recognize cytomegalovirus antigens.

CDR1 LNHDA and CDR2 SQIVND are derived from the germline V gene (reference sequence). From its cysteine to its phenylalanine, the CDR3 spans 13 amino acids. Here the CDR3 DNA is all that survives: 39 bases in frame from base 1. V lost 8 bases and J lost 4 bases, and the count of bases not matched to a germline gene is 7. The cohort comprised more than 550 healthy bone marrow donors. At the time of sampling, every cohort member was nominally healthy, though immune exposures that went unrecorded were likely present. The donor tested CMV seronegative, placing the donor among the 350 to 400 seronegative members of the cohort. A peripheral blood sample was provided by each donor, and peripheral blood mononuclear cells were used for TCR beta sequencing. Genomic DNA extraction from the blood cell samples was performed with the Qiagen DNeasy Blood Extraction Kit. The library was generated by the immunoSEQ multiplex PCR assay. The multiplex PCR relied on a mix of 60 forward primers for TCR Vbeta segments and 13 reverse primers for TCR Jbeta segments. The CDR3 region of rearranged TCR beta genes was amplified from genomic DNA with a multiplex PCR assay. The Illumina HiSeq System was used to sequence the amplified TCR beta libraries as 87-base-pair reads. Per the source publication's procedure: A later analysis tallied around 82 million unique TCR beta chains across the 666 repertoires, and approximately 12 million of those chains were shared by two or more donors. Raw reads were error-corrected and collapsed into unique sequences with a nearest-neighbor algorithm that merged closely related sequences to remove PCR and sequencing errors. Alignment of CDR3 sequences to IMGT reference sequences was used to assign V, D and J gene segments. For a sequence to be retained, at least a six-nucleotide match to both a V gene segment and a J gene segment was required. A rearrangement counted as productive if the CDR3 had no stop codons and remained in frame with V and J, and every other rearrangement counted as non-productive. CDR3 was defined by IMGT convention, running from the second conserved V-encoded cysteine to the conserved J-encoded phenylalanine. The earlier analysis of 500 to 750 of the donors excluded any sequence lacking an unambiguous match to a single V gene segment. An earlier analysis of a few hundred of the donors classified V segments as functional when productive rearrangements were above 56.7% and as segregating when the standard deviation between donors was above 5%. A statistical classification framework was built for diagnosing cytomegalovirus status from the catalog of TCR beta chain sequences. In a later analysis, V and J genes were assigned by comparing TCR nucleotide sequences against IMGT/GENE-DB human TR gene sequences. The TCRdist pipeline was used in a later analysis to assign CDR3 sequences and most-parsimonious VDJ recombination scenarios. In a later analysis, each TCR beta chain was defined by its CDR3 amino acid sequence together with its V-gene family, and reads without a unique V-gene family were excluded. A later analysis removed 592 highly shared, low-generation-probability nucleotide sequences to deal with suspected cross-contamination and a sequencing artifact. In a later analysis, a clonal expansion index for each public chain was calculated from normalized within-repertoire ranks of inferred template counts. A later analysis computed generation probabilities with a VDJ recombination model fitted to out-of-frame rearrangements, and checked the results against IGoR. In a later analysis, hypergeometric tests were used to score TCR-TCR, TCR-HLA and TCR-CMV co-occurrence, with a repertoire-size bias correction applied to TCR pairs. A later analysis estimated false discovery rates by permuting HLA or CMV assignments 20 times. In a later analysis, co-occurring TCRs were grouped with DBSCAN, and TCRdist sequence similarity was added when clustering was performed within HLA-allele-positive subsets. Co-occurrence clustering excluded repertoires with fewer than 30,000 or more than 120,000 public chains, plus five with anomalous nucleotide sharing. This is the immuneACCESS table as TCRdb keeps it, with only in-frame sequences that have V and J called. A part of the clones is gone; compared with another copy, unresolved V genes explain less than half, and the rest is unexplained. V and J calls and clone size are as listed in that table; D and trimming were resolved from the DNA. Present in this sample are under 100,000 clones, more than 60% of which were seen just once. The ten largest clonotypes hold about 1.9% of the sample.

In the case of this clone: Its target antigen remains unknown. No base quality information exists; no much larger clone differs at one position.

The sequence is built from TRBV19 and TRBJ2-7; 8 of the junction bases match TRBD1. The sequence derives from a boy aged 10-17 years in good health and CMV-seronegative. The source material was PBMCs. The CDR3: CASAGRGRYEQYF. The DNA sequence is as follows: TGTGCCAGTGCCGGCAGGGGGCGGTACGAGCAGTACTTC.